This note documents a single TCR beta chain sequence. The junction departs from germline at one end; a sequencing error may be responsible. The data were taken from a study of tumor-infiltrating lymphocytes in primary liver carcinoma. Overall study context: Those enrolled were patients of both sexes, who were aged 30 to 69 years.

For each extraction, RNA and DNA were obtained together from approximately 20-30 mg of unsorted bulk tissue. Constant-region priming of roughly 0.45 ug total RNA yielded TCR beta cDNA. Slightly modified ARM-PCR with three nested multiplex PCR rounds yielded TCR beta libraries. The first two PCR rounds used TRBV1-TRBV30 forward primers with a C-beta reverse primer, about 10 cycles each. TCRdb reprocessed the multiplex PCR reads with MiXCR, giving one entry per CDR3 protein. The sample carries 90,000 to 100,000 distinct CDR3 sequences, around two thirds recorded once. The germline V gene has CDR1 SGHAT and CDR2 FQDESV (reference sequence). The CDR3 runs to 14 residues.

This receptor was obtained from an older woman with primary liver carcinoma and hepatitis B virus infection. The chain has TRBV11-1 and TRBJ2-3, with TRBD2 matching over 7 bases. Sequencing was carried out using liver tumor tissue from sampling region 5. Stated subset: tumor region T5, tumor centre. The CDR3 protein is CTSILRQRAGESHF. As DNA, the CDR3 is TGTACCAGCATTTTAAGGCAACGTGCGGGAGAGTCTCACTTT. The full variable domain, rest sourced from reference TRBV11-1 and TRBJ2-3, is EAEVAQSPRYKITEKSQAVAFWCDPISGHATLYWYRQILGQGPELLVQFQDESVVDDSQLPKDRFSAERLKGVDSTLKIQPAELGDSAMYLCTSILRQRAGESHFGPGTRLTVL.